This T cell receptor (delta chain) originates from a study of gamma-delta chains in newborns, infants, children. TCRdb re-called the reads through CATT. The table records about 11,000 delta-chain clones, roughly 9% of them present only once. This clone was counted a few times. A read error is the likely source, as a far larger clone sits one nucleotide away. The CDR3 spans 13 residues. Germline CDR1 is GEAIGNYY and CDR2 is EKD. The specimen sequenced was blood. The genes are TRDV2 and TRDJ3; D is unresolved. This TCR was sampled from a child who was a newborn, infant or young child, either healthy, febrile or measles-vaccinated (not recorded which). CDR3 in DNA: TGTGCCTGTGTCACCTGGGACACCCGACAGATGTTTTTC. Translated: CACVTWDTRQMFF.